Shown below are 29 T cell receptor beta chains from a single sample sequenced in a study of beta chain features in type 1 diabetes. Regarding the study as a whole: When Type 1 diabetes patients were examined, their TCRB CDR3s proved moderately but significantly shorter in all four CD4+ subsets.

Of the isolated RNA, all was reverse transcribed, and so the sequenced material was expressed TCRB transcripts. Some clones are missing from TCRdb's copy, which holds only in-frame ones; the method was immunoSEQ multiplex PCR. The sample records around 150,000 clones, around 10% being singletons. No antigen has been assigned to these receptors. Sequences were obtained from central memory CD4+ T cells from blood. The origin of the receptors is a man aged 25-45 years with type 1 diabetes.

The CDR3 is CAISESTGGYTF. CDR3 nucleotide sequence: TGTGCCATCAGTGAGTCGACAGGGGGCTACACCTTC. V is TRBV10-3 and J is TRBJ1-2; TRBD1 agrees at 7 bases. V shed 0 bases and J 8 bases; nucleotides not matched to a gene: 0. CDR1 is ENHRY and CDR2 is SYGVKD in the germline V gene. The length of the CDR3 is 12 residues.

The table lists this clone with many counts. The V and J genes are TRBV30 and TRBJ2-3; tentative D call: TRBD2 (6 bases). CDR1 is GTSNPN and CDR2 is SVGIG in the germline V gene (reference sequence). The V gene lost 0 bases and the J gene lost 6 bases, with 16 bases spanning the gap. CDR3 length equals 15 residues. This CDR3 reads CAWSVKAGYTDTQYF. CDR3 in DNA: TGTGCCTGGAGTGTAAAAGCGGGCTACACGGATACGCAGTATTTT.

The V gene is TRBV28, the J gene TRBJ1-1; no reliable D call. Trimming stripped 6 bases from V and 5 bases from J, with 7 bases between. Per the germline V gene, CDR1 is MDHEN and CDR2 is SYDVKM. The CDR3 has 11 residues. The CDR3 bases are TGTGCCAGCAGATACCTAACTGAAGCTTTCTTT. Protein product: CASRYLTEAFF.

This sequence joins TRBV9 and TRBJ1-5, with D hard to call. The germline gives CDR1 SGDLS, CDR2 YYNGEE. The CDR3 totals 15 residues. V gave up 1 base and J gave up 4 bases, with 12 bases separating them. The CDR3 DNA reads as TGTGCCAGCAGCGTAAGTGGCGGAGAGAATCAGCCCCAGCATTTT. Translating gives CASSVSGGENQPQHF.

This clone was seen a few times. The chain joins TRBV14 to TRBJ2-5; D remains ambiguous. Trimming cost V 4 bases and J 4 bases, with 7 bases left between them. The CDR3 is 12 residues long. Germline V gives CDR1 SGHDN, CDR2 FVKESK. DNA for the CDR3: TGTGCCAGCAGCCCAGGCCCAGAGACCCAGTACTTC. Translating gives CASSPGPETQYF.

This sequence joins TRBV30 and TRBJ2-7, with 8 positions matching TRBD1. The germline V gene has CDR1 GTSNPN and CDR2 SVGIG (reference sequence). The CDR3 extends over 14 amino acids. J gave up 3 bases and V 1 base, and 5 bases lay outside the gene matches. CDR3 DNA: TGTGCCTGGAGTGCCGGACAGGGAATCTACGAGCAGTACTTC. This sequence encodes CAWSAGQGIYEQYF.

CDR3 amino acids: CARAPGQFF. The CDR3 DNA reads TGTGCCAGGGCCCCGGGGCAGTTCTTC. The chain is built from TRBV27 and TRBJ2-1; D gene uncertain. CDR3 length: 9 residues. In germline, CDR1 is MNHEY, CDR2 SMNVEV (reference sequence). V lost 9 bases and J 12 bases, leaving 9 bases between the germline ends.

CDR3 in DNA: TGTGCCAGCAGTCCCCCGGGTCCCTACAATGAGCAGTTCTTC. It specifies CASSPPGPYNEQFF. This chain uses TRBV27 with TRBJ2-1; D unresolved. V lost 5 bases and J lost 2, with 10 bases in between. Germline CDR1 is MNHEY and CDR2 is SMNVEV (reference sequence). This CDR3 has 14 residues.

The V gene is TRBV29-1, the J gene TRBJ1-4, with D possibly matching TRBD1 (5 bases). The V end lost 1 base, the J end lost 8 bases, and 17 bases lay between the germline ends. This CDR3 has 15 residues. From germline, CDR1 is SQVTM and CDR2 ANQGSEA. The CDR3 bases are TGCAGCGTTGAAGGATCCGGGACTTCCGAAGAAAAACTGTTTTTT. Translating it yields CSVEGSGTSEEKLFF.

This clone was counted at least ten times. The rearrangement uses TRBV25-1 and TRBJ1-2; 9 positions match TRBD1. CDR1 is MGHDK and CDR2 is SYGVNS in the germline V gene. The CDR3 is 13 amino acids. J gave up 10 bases and V 3 bases, and 6 bases lay outside the gene matches. The CDR3 DNA sequence: TGTGCCAGCAGTGAGTGGGACAGGGTTATCTACACCTTC. Its translation: CASSEWDRVIYTF.

The chain joins TRBV28 to TRBJ2-7; the D gene is possibly TRBD1 (6 bases). This CDR3 has 15 residues. Trimming removed 6 bases from V and 0 bases from J, with 15 bases in between. CDR1 and CDR2 (germline): MDHEN, SYDVKM. CDR3 nucleotide sequence: TGTGCCAGCAGGGGGGCAGCGGAAAGCTCCTACGAGCAGTACTTC. Amino acids: CASRGAAESSYEQYF.

CDR3 bases: TGTGCCAGCAGCCAAGATACCCAGGCAAGCTATGGCTACACCTTC. This sequence encodes CASSQDTQASYGYTF. V usage is TRBV4-2 and J usage is TRBJ1-2; D call uncertain. CDR1 and CDR2 (germline): LGHNA, YNFKEQ. The CDR3 runs 15 residues. Trimming pared 0 bases from V and 4 bases from J, leaving 12 bases between.

The chain has TRBV28 and TRBJ1-2; 7 bases align to TRBD1. Germline values: CDR1 MDHEN, CDR2 SYDVKM. The CDR3 is 13 residues long. V dropped 7 bases and J dropped 4; count of bases not matched to a gene: 6. CDR3 region: CASNTGVFYGYTF. The DNA for the CDR3 is TGTGCCAGCAATACAGGGGTTTTCTATGGCTACACCTTC.

The chain links TRBV7-2 to TRBJ2-3; D is possibly TRBD2 (6 bases). V shed 5 bases and J shed 9 bases, with 18 bases lying between them. CDR3 length: 14 residues. From germline, CDR1 is SGHTA and CDR2 FQGNSA. CDR3 DNA: TGTGCCAGCAGCCCTCTAGCGAGAACATCCACGCAGTATTTT. Protein: CASSPLARTSTQYF.

The chain uses TRBV6-6 and TRBJ2-7; D not certain. Germline V gene sequence: CDR1 MNHNY, CDR2 SVGAGI (reference sequence). There are 13 residues in the CDR3. Trimming stripped 2 bases from V and 2 bases from J, with 7 bases between. The CDR3 coding sequence is TGTGCCAGCAGTTACGAGGTAGCCTACGAGCAGTACTTC. Protein: CASSYEVAYEQYF.

This chain uses TRBV28 with TRBJ2-3; D is uncertain. Germline assignment: CDR1 MDHEN and CDR2 SYDVKM. Trimming took 2 bases from V and 14 from J, leaving 14 bases between them. CDR3 length equals 12 residues. In nucleotides, the CDR3 is TGTGCCAGCAGTTTAAGTTTACTGTTATGGTATTTT. Protein: CASSLSLLLWYF.

The table lists this clone with a few counts. The V call is TRBV23-1, the J call TRBJ2-5; 7 positions agree with TRBD1. TRBV23-1 is an open reading frame whose function is uncertain. J lost 4 bases, V lost 2 bases, and 13 bases had no gene match. CDR3 size: 17 residues. This CDR3 reads CASSQVGGQGVSETQYF. CDR3 bases: TGCGCCAGCAGTCAAGTGGGTGGGCAGGGGGTTTCAGAGACCCAGTACTTC.

This chain links TRBV28 with TRBJ2-7, with a possible D match to TRBD1 (5 bases). Germline CDR1 is MDHEN and CDR2 is SYDVKM. The germline V and J ends were trimmed by 3 bases and 5 bases, with 8 bases remaining between them. This CDR3 region has 12 residues. CDR3 amino acids: CASSFQGHEQYF. CDR3 DNA: TGTGCCAGCAGTTTTCAGGGTCACGAGCAGTACTTC.

CDR3 DNA: TGTGCCAGCAGCTTAGCGAGCGATAGCGCCAGCACAGATACGCAGTATTTT. It encodes CASSLASDSASTDTQYF. V usage is TRBV7-9 and J usage is TRBJ2-3, with D possibly being TRBD2 (5 bases). The ends were cut back, 0 bases at V and 0 bases at J, with 13 bases in the middle. This CDR3 spans 17 amino acids. The germline V gene encodes CDR1 SEHNR and CDR2 FQNEAQ (reference sequence).

This clone was picked up a small number of times. This sequence joins TRBV30 and TRBJ1-2, with a weak D call TRBD1 (6 bases). The CDR3 is 17 amino acids. Germline CDR1 and CDR2: GTSNPN and SVGIG (reference sequence). V lost 2 bases to trimming and J lost 4 bases, with 23 bases between them. The CDR3 protein is CAWSRGGGAFFPYGYTF. The CDR3 DNA reads as TGTGCCTGGAGTCGCGGTGGGGGGGCGTTCTTCCCCTATGGCTACACCTTC. Together with reference TRBV30 and TRBJ1-2, the CDR3 gives the full variable domain: SQTIHQWPATLVQPVGSPLSLECTVEGTSNPNLYWYRQAAGRGLQLLFYSVGIGQISSEVPQNLSASRPQDRQFILSSKKLLLSDSGFYLCAWSRGGGAFFPYGYTFGSGTRLTVV.

This clone showed up just a few times. The V gene is TRBV27, the J gene TRBJ1-4; tentative D call: TRBD1 (5 bases). V was cut by 4 bases and J by 7 bases, with 13 bases left in between. The germline V gene encodes CDR1 MNHEY and CDR2 SMNVEV (reference sequence). The CDR3 length is 14 residues. CDR3 in amino acids: CASSYRTRGEKLFF. The CDR3 coding sequence is TGTGCCAGCAGTTACAGGACCAGAGGTGAAAAACTGTTTTTT.

This chain connects TRBV4-2 to TRBJ2-3, with 8 nucleotides matching TRBD2. Germline loops: CDR1 LGHNA, CDR2 YNFKEQ. The CDR3 extends over 18 amino acids. With V trimmed by 4 bases and J by 4 bases, 16 bases remained unmatched. The CDR3 here is CASSLEPRSGGPSDTQYF. Written as DNA, the CDR3 is TGTGCCAGCAGCCTTGAACCTCGTTCGGGAGGGCCCTCAGATACGCAGTATTTT.

This sequence joins TRBV7-3 and TRBJ2-5; no firm D call. Trimming cost V 5 bases and J 2 bases, with 9 bases left between them. Per the germline V gene, CDR1 is SGHTA and CDR2 is FQGTGA. The CDR3 extends over 13 amino acids. In nucleotides, the CDR3 is TGTGCCAGCAGCCGACACCTGCAAGAGACCCAGTACTTC. Its translation: CASSRHLQETQYF. Drawing the rest from reference TRBV7-3 and TRBJ2-5, the complete variable domain is GAGVSQTPSNKVTEKGKYVELRCDPISGHTALYWYRQSLGQGPEFLIYFQGTGAADDSGLPNDRFFAVRPEGSVSTLKIQRTERGDSAVYLCASSRHLQETQYFGPGTRLLVL.

In the case of this clone: The sample contains more than one DNA sequence encoding this CDR3. The rearrangement links TRBV7-2 to TRBJ2-7; the match to TRBD2 covers 9 bases. The CDR3 sequence is 15 residues long. Trimming took 6 bases from V and 0 from J; bases not matched to a gene: 6. Germline lookup yields CDR1 SGHTA and CDR2 FQGNSA. In nucleotides, the CDR3 is TGTGCCAGCAGTTTGACTAGCGGAAGCTCCTACGAGCAGTACTTC. This sequence encodes CASSLTSGSSYEQYF.

In its sample, this clone was seen a few times. The rearrangement links TRBV2 to TRBJ2-5, with D possibly being TRBD2 (5 bases). CDR1 and CDR2 from the germline V gene are SNHLY and FYNNEI. Trimming stripped 5 bases from V and 5 bases from J, with 12 bases between. This CDR3 is built from 13 residues. CDR3 protein: CASSQEVGETQYF. CDR3 in DNA: TGTGCCAGCAGTCAGGAGGTTGGGGAGACCCAGTACTTC.

This clone was seen only a few times. This chain connects TRBV5-1 to TRBJ2-3; a weak D match, TRBD1 (6 bases). The germline CDR1 and CDR2 sequences are SGHRS and YFSETQ. The CDR3 has 16 residues. Trimming left V 3 bases short and J 4 bases short, with 18 bases between. This CDR3 is CASSWTLTGGSDTQYF. CDR3 in DNA: TGCGCCAGCAGCTGGACCCTGACAGGCGGTTCAGATACGCAGTATTTT.

This clone was seen a few times. V usage is TRBV5-1 and J usage is TRBJ2-3, with TRBD1 as a possible D gene (6 bases). The V and J ends lost 4 bases and 4 bases respectively, with 13 bases between them. This CDR3 spans 14 amino acids. Germline loops: CDR1 SGHRS, CDR2 YFSETQ. This CDR3 reads CASSNTGFPDTQYF. As DNA, the CDR3 is TGCGCCAGCAGCAACACAGGGTTCCCAGATACGCAGTATTTT. Using reference TRBV5-1 and TRBJ2-3 for the parts outside the CDR3, the full variable domain is KAGVTQTPRYLIKTRGQQVTLSCSPISGHRSVSWYQQTPGQGLQFLFEYFSETQRNKGNFPGRFSGRQFSNSRSEMNVSTLELGDSALYLCASSNTGFPDTQYFGPGTRLTVL.

The chain is built from TRBV6-5 and TRBJ2-7, with 8 bases aligning to TRBD2. The germline gives CDR1 MNHEY, CDR2 SVGAGI. This CDR3 spans 13 amino acids. The V gene end was trimmed by 5 bases and the J gene end by 4 bases; junction bases not matched to a gene: 4. The CDR3 DNA follows: TGTGCCAGCAGTGCTAGCGGGCCGTACGAGCAGTACTTC. Translating it yields CASSASGPYEQYF.

There are a few counts of this clone. The chain joins TRBV19 to TRBJ2-7, with 7 bases lining up with TRBD1. The germline gives CDR1 LNHDA, CDR2 SQIVND (reference sequence). J gave up 5 bases and V 3 bases, and 16 bases lay outside the gene matches. The CDR3 sequence is 17 residues long. The CDR3 DNA reads as TGTGCCAGTAGTATGAAGGGGGCAGGGGTCAATCCCCACGAGCAGTACTTC. This translates into CASSMKGAGVNPHEQYF.